The 18 T cell receptor beta chains below were found in one sample sequenced in a study of blood T cell repertoires in COVID-19. The table came from immunoSEQ multiplex PCR; TCRdb's copy has only in-frame clones and leaves some out. This table has tens of thousands of clones, 86% appearing once. Sequencing was carried out using peripheral blood. These receptor sequences come from a man aged 25 to 40 with acute or convalescent COVID-19.

CDR3 residues: CASSLRDRGNEQYF. The CDR3 DNA is TGTGCCAGCAGTCTCCGGGACAGGGGTAACGAGCAGTACTTC. The V and J genes are TRBV27 and TRBJ2-7; 10 bases agree with TRBD1. V lost 5 bases to trimming and J lost 5 bases; unmatched junction nucleotides: 6. The CDR3 contains 14 residues. The germline V gene encodes CDR1 MNHEY and CDR2 SMNVEV (reference sequence).

V gene TRBV10-3 combines with J gene TRBJ2-2, with D unclear. CDR1 and CDR2 (germline): ENHRY, SYGVKD. V lost 2 bases and J lost 6, with 4 bases in between. The CDR3 covers 12 residues. In DNA form, the CDR3 reads TGTGCCATCAGTGAGACGGCCGGGGAGCTGTTTTTT. Translating it yields CAISETAGELFF.

In its sample, this clone is medium-sized (0.01 to 0.1%). The chain couples TRBV7-9 to TRBJ2-2; 11 nucleotides line up with TRBD2. Per germline, CDR1 SEHNR and CDR2 FQNEAQ (reference sequence). Unmatched junction bases numbered 3, after V lost 10 bases and J lost 2 bases. The CDR3 extends over 14 amino acids. The CDR3 region is CATGTSGNTGELFF. The CDR3, as DNA: TGTGCCACAGGGACTAGCGGAAACACCGGGGAGCTGTTTTTT.

This clone was seen once. This chain joins TRBV7-3 and TRBJ2-7, with TRBD1 matching over 9 bases. Per the germline V gene, CDR1 is SGHTA and CDR2 is FQGTGA. The CDR3 covers 15 residues. The V gene end was trimmed by 5 bases and the J gene end by 1 base; junction bases not matched to a gene: 6. The CDR3 region is CASSPGGQGSYEQYF. In nucleotides, the CDR3 is TGTGCCAGCAGCCCCGGGGGACAGGGATCCTACGAGCAGTACTTC.

The chain links TRBV7-3 to TRBJ2-1; TRBD2 matches 12 bases. Germline values: CDR1 SGHTA, CDR2 FQGTGA. V was clipped by 5 bases and J by 8 bases; unmatched bases: 13. The length of the CDR3 is 17 residues. DNA of the CDR3: TGTGCCAGCAGCCCCACACTAGCGGGAGGACCGGGCCATGAGCAGTTCTTC. It encodes CASSPTLAGGPGHEQFF.

The rearrangement joins TRBV7-2 to TRBJ2-1; D is perhaps TRBD2 (6 bases). Germline lookup yields CDR1 SGHTA and CDR2 FQGNSA. The CDR3 runs to 15 residues. V lost 0 bases and J 15 bases, leaving 21 bases between the germline ends. This CDR3 reads CASSLASSAPMPPFF. CDR3 bases: TGTGCCAGCAGCTTAGCGTCTAGCGCACCGATGCCCCCGTTCTTC.

DNA for the CDR3: TGTGCCAGTACCTTCTACCCCCTCTCACCGGGACTAGCGAACACCGGGGAGCTGTTTTTT. It specifies CASTFYPLSPGLANTGELFF. The rearrangement joins TRBV19 to TRBJ2-2, with 8 nucleotides matching TRBD2. This CDR3 has 20 amino acids. V lost 7 bases, J lost 0 bases, and 19 bases stayed unmatched. The germline gives CDR1 LNHDA, CDR2 SQIVND (reference sequence).

V gene TRBV15 combines with J gene TRBJ1-5; perhaps TRBD1 as D (6 bases). Trimming stripped 0 bases from V and 6 bases from J, with 15 bases between. The CDR3 runs to 16 residues. CDR1 and CDR2 from the germline V gene are LNHNV and YYDKDF (reference sequence). The CDR3 here is CATSRDFGRGSQPQHF. CDR3 coding DNA: TGTGCCACCAGCAGAGATTTTGGCAGGGGAAGTCAGCCCCAGCATTTT. The entire variable domain, with the rest obtained from reference TRBV15 and TRBJ1-5, is as follows: DAMVIQNPRYQVTQFGKPVTLSCSQTLNHNVMYWYQQKSSQAPKLLFHYYDKDFNNEADTPDNFQSRRPNTSFCFLDIRSPGLGDTAMYLCATSRDFGRGSQPQHFGDGTRLSIL.

V gene TRBV19 combines with J gene TRBJ1-5; 7 nucleotides match TRBD1. The germline gives CDR1 LNHDA, CDR2 SQIVND (reference sequence). V shed 5 bases and J 0 bases; nucleotides not matched to a gene: 10. This CDR3 is 17 amino acids long. The CDR3 protein is CASSLTGVGYSNQPQHF. CDR3 bases: TGTGCCAGTAGTTTAACAGGGGTCGGTTATAGCAATCAGCCCCAGCATTTT.

The chain combines TRBV11-2 with TRBJ1-5; D is possibly TRBD1 (5 bases). Germline V CDR1 and CDR2: SGHAT, FQNNGV. This CDR3 has 15 residues. Between the trimmed V and J ends, which lost 5 bases and 4 bases, there was a span of 15 bases. The DNA of the CDR3 is TGTGCCAGCAGCCCAGGGACCGGAGGGAATCAGCCCCAGCATTTT. It translates to CASSPGTGGNQPQHF.

This clone has only one observation. V usage is TRBV29-1 and J usage is TRBJ1-3; D gene uncertain. V was clipped by 4 bases and J by 4 bases, with 11 bases between them. Germline-derived CDR1 and CDR2 are SQVTM and ANQGSEA. The length of the CDR3 is 13 residues. CDR3 residues: CSVARDSGNTIYF. The CDR3 coding sequence is TGCAGCGTTGCGAGGGATTCCGGAAACACCATATATTTT.

The chain links TRBV5-1 to TRBJ1-2; 7 nucleotides agree with TRBD1. This CDR3 spans 13 amino acids. V dropped 2 bases and J dropped 4; count of bases not matched to a gene: 2. Germline V lookup: CDR1 SGHRS, CDR2 YFSETQ. CDR3 in DNA: TGCGCCAGCAGCTTACCAGGGGGCTATGGCTACACCTTC. Translation gives CASSLPGGYGYTF.

J is TRBJ1-1 and V is TRBV18; no clear D gene. The germline gives CDR1 KGHSH, CDR2 LQKENI. The ends were cut back, 3 bases at V and 2 bases at J, with 10 bases in the middle. CDR3 size: 14 residues. In DNA, the CDR3 is TGTGCCAGCTCACCGGATCCAGGTAACACTGAAGCTTTCTTT. Its translation is CASSPDPGNTEAFF.

The genes are TRBV7-3 and TRBJ2-3; TRBD2 matches 7 bases. Germline CDR1 is SGHTA and CDR2 is FQGTGA. V gave up 1 base and J gave up 2 bases; unmatched junction bases: 3. CDR3 length equals 15 residues. CDR3 loop: CASSLSGGTTDTQYF. CDR3 DNA sequence: TGTGCCAGCAGCTTAAGCGGGGGTACCACAGATACGCAGTATTTT.

This clone was seen a few times. This chain joins TRBV4-2 and TRBJ2-1, with 9 bases that match TRBD2. CDR3 length equals 15 residues. The germline V gene has CDR1 LGHNA and CDR2 YNFKEQ. J lost 3 bases, V lost 6 bases, and 6 bases had no gene match. The DNA of the CDR3 is TGTGCCAGCAGGGACTCTAGCGGGATCTACAATGAGCAGTTCTTC. This encodes CASRDSSGIYNEQFF.

The chain carries TRBV3-1 (or the pseudogene TRBV3-2) and TRBJ1-3, with TRBD1 matching over 8 bases. V lost 3 bases and J lost 7; bases outside the gene matches: 11. This CDR3 region has 16 residues. CDR1 and CDR2 from the germline V gene are LGHDT and YNNKEL (reference sequence). CDR3 in amino acids: CASSHSGGAWENTIYF. The CDR3 DNA sequence: TGTGCCAGCAGCCACTCAGGGGGCGCTTGGGAGAACACCATATATTTT.

The chain uses TRBV28 and TRBJ2-7; 12 bases line up with TRBD2. Unmatched junction bases numbered 12, after V lost 6 bases and J lost 3 bases. Per germline, CDR1 MDHEN and CDR2 SYDVKM. The CDR3 consists of 17 residues. The CDR3 coding sequence is TGTGCCAGCAGACGATTAAACCTAGCGGGAGGGAACTACGAGCAGTACTTC. This encodes CASRRLNLAGGNYEQYF. The entire variable domain, with the rest obtained from reference TRBV28 and TRBJ2-7, is as follows: DVKVTQSSRYLVKRTGEKVFLECVQDMDHENMFWYRQDPGLGLRLIYFSYDVKMKEKGDIPEGYSVSREKKERFSLILESASTNQTSMYLCASRRLNLAGGNYEQYFGPGTRLTVT.

The CDR3 region is CATSESGRPYEQYF. CDR3 sequence (DNA): TGTGCCACCAGTGAAAGCGGGAGACCCTACGAGCAGTACTTC. The J gene is TRBJ2-7, the V gene TRBV24-1; 8 positions match TRBD2. Germline loops: CDR1 KGHDR, CDR2 SFDVKD. The CDR3 spans 14 residues. The trim removed 4 bases at V and 2 bases at J, leaving 3 bases unmatched.